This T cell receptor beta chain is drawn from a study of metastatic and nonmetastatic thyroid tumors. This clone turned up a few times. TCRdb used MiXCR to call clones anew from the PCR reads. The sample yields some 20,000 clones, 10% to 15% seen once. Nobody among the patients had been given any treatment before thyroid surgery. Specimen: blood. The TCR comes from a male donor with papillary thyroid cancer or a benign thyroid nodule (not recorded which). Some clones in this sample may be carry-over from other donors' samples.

The CDR3 DNA sequence: TGTGCCAGCAGTTTAGTCGGGGGAAATCAGGACTATGGCTACACCTTC. Its translation: CASSLVGGNQDYGYTF. V and J are TRBV28 and TRBJ1-2; possibly TRBD1 for D (5 bases). The germline CDR1 and CDR2 sequences are MDHEN and SYDVKM. Trimming removed 2 bases from V and 3 bases from J, with 16 bases in between. The CDR3 is 16 residues long.